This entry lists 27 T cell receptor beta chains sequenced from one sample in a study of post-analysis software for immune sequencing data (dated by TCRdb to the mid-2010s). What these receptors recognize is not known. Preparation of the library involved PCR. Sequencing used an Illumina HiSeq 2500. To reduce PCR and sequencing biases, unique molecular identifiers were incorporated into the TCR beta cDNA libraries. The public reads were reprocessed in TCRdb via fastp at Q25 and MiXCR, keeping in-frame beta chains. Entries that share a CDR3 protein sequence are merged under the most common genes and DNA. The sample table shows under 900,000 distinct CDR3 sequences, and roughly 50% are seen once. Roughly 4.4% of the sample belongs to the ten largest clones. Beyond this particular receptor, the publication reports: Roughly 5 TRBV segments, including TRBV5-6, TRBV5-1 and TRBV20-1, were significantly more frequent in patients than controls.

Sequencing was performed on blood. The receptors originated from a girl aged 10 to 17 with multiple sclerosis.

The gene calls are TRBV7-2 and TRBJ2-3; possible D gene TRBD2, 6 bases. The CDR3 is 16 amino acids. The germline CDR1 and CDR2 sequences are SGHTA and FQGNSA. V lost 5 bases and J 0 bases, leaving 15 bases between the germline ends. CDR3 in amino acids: CASSIRVSGSTDTQYF. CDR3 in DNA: TGTGCCAGCAGCATCCGCGTTAGCGGTAGCACAGATACGCAGTATTTT.

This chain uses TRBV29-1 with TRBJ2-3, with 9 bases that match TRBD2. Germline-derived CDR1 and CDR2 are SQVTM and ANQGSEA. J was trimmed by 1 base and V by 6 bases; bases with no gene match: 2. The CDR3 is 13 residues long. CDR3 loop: CSVTSGGTDTQYF. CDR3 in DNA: TGCAGCGTGACTAGCGGAGGCACAGATACGCAGTATTTT.

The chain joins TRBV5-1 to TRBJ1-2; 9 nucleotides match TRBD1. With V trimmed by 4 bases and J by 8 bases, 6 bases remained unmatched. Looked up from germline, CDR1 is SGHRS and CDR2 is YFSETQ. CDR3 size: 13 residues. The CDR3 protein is CASSPGQGTGYTF. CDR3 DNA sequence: TGCGCCAGCAGCCCCGGACAGGGGACGGGCTACACCTTC.

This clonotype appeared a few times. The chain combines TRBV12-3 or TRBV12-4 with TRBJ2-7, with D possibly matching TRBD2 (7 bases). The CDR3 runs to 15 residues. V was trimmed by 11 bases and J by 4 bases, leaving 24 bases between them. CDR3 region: CAGPLGGGGDYEQYF. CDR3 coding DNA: TGTGCCGGCCCCTTGGGGGGCGGGGGAGATTACGAGCAGTACTTC.

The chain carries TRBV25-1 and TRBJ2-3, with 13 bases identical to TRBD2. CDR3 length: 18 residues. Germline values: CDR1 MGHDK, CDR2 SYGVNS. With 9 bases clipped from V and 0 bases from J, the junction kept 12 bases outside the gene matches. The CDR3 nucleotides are TGTGCCAGTACGGGACTAGCGGGAAAGTTGGTTAGCACAGATACGCAGTATTTT. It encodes CASTGLAGKLVSTDTQYF.

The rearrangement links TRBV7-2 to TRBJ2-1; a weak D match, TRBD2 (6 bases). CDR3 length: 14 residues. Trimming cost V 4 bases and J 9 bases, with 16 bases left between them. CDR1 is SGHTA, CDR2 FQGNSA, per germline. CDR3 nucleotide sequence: TGTGCCAGCAGCTCCAGAATGACTAGAAGTGAGCAGTTCTTC. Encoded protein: CASSSRMTRSEQFF.

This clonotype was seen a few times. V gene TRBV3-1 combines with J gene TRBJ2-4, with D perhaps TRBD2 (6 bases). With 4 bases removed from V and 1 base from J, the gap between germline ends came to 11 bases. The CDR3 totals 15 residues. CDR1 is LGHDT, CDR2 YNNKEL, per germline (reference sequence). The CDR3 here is CASSLLEGAKNIQYF. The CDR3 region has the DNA TGTGCCAGCAGCCTCCTGGAGGGTGCCAAAAACATTCAGTACTTC.

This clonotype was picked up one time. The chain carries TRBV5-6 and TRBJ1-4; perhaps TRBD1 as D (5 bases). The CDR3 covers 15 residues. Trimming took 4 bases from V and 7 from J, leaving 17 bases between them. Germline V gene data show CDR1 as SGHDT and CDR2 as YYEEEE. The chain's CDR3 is CASSVSGVLSEKLFF. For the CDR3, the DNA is TGTGCCAGCAGCGTATCGGGGGTGCTGTCTGAAAAACTGTTTTTT.

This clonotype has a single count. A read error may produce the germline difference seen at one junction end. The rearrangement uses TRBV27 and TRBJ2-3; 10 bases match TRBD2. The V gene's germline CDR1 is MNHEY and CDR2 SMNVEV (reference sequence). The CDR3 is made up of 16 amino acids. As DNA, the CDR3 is TGTGGCAGCAGTATCCCTAGCGGGGGAAGCACAGATACGCAGTATTTT. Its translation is CGSSIPSGGSTDTQYF.

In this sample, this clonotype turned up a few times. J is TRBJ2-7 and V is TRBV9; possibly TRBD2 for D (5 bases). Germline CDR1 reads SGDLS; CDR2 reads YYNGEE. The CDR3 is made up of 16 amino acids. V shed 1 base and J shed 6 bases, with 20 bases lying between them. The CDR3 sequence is CASSVSSEGAFGEQYF. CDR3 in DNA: TGTGCCAGCAGCGTAAGTTCAGAGGGAGCCTTCGGCGAGCAGTACTTC.

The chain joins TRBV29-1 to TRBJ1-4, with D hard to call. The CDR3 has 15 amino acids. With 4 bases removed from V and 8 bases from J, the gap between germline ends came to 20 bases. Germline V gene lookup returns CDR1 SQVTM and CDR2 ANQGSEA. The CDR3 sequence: CSVAARRGLSEKLFF. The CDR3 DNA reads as TGCAGCGTTGCGGCGCGGAGAGGTTTAAGCGAAAAACTGTTTTTT.

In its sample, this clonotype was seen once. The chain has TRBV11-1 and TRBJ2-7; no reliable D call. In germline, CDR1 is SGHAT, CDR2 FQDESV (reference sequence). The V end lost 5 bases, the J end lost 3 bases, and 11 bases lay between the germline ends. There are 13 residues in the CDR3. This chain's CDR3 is CASSPVSGYEQYF. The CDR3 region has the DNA TGTGCCAGCAGCCCCGTATCTGGCTACGAGCAGTACTTC.

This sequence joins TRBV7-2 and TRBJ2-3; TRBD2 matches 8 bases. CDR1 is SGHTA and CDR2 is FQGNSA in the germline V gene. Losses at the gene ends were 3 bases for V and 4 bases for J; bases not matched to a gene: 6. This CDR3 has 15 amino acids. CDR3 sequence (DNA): TGTGCCAGCAGCTTTAGTAGCGGGGTTGCAGATACGCAGTATTTT. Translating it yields CASSFSSGVADTQYF. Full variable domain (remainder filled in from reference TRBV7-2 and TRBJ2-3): GAGVSQSPSNKVTEKGKDVELRCDPISGHTALYWYRQSLGQGLEFLIYFQGNSAPDKSGLPSDRFSAERTGGSVSTLTIQRTQQEDSAVYLCASSFSSGVADTQYFGPGTRLTVL.

Here the CDR3 reads CASSEVGLNEKLFF. The CDR3 coding sequence is TGTGCCAGCAGTGAAGTGGGGCTCAATGAAAAACTGTTTTTT. This chain joins TRBV6-1 and TRBJ1-4, with D perhaps TRBD1 (5 bases). The length of the CDR3 is 14 residues. The V gene's germline CDR1 is MNHNS and CDR2 SASEGT. The V and J ends lost 1 base and 5 bases respectively, with 8 bases between them.

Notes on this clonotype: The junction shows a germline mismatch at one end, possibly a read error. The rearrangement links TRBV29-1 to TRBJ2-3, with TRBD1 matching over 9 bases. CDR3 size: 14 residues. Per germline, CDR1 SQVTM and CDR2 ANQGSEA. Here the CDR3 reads CSVEATGGTDTQYF. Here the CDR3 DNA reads TGCAGCGTGGAAGCGACAGGGGGTACAGATACGCAGTATTTT.

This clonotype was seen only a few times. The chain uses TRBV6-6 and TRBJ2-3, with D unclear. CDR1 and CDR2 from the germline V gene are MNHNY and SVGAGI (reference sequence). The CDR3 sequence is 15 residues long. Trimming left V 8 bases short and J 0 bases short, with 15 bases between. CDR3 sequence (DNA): TGTGCCAGCTTCAAATTTGGAACTAGCACAGATACGCAGTATTTT. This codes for CASFKFGTSTDTQYF.

CDR3 sequence (DNA): TGTGCCAGCAGTCCGGGCAGTCTAAGAAATCAGCCCCAGCATTTT. Translated: CASSPGSLRNQPQHF. This chain joins TRBV7-9 and TRBJ1-5; D is ambiguous. Germline CDR1 reads SEHNR; CDR2 reads FQNEAQ (reference sequence). V was clipped by 6 bases and J by 4 bases, with 16 bases between them. This CDR3 is built from 15 residues.

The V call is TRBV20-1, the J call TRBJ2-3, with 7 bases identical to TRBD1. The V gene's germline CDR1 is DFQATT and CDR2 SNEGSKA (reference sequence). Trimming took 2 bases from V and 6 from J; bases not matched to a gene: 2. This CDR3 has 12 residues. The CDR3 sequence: CSARQTGDTQYF. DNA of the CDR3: TGCAGTGCTAGACAGACAGGGGATACGCAGTATTTT.

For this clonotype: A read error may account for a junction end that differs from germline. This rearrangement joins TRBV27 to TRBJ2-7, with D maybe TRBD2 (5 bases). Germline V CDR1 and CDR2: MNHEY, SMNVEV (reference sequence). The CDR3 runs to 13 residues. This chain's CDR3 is CTSSRGFRYEQYF. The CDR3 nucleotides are TGTACCAGCAGTCGAGGGTTTCGCTACGAGCAGTACTTC.

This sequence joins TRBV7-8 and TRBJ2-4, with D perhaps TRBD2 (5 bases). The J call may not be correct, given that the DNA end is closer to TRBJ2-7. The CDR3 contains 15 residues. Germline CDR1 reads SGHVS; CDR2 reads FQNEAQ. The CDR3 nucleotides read TGTGCCAGCAGCTTAGGAGCGGTCGTTTCCTACGAGCAGTACTTC. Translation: CASSLGAVVSYEQYF.

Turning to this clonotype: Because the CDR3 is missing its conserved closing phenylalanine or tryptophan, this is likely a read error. The CDR3 nucleotides are TGCAGCGTACAAGGGCCGGGGAACACTGAAGCTTTCTTG. The encoded protein is CSVQGPGNTEAFL. The rearrangement uses TRBV29-1 and TRBJ1-1; D not certain. The CDR3 loop spans 13 amino acids. V was clipped by 6 bases and J by 1 base, with 12 bases between them. Per germline, CDR1 SQVTM and CDR2 ANQGSEA.

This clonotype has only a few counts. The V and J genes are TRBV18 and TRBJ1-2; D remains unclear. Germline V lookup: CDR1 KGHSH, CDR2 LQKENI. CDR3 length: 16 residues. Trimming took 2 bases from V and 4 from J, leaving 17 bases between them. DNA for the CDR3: TGTGCCAGCTCACCAGGGGTCGCGCAGTCAGCCTATGGCTACACCTTC. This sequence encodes CASSPGVAQSAYGYTF.

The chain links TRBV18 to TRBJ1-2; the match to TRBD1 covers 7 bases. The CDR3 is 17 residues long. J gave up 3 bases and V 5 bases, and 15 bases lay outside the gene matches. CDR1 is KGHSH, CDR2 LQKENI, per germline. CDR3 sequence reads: CASSALPSGTDYYGYTF. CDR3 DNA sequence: TGTGCCAGCTCAGCTCTCCCGTCGGGGACAGACTACTATGGCTACACCTTC.

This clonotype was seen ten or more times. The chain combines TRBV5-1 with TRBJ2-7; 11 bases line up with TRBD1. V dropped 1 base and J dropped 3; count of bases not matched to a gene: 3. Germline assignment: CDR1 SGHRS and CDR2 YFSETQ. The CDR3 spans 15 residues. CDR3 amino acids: CASSLTGTGGYEQYF. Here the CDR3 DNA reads TGCGCCAGCAGCTTGACCGGGACAGGGGGCTACGAGCAGTACTTC.

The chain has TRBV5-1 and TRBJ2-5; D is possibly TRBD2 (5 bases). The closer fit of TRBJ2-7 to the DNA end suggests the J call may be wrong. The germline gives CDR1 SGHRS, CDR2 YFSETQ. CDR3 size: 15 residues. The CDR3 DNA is TGCGCCAGCAGTGGAGGTGGACTCGAAGGGTACGAGCAGTACTTC. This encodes CASSGGGLEGYEQYF.

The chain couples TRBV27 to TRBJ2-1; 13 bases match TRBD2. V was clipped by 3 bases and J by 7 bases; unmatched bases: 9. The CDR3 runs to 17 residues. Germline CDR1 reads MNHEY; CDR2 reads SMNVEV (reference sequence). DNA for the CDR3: TGTGCCAGCAGTTTTTTGCGGACTAGCGGGGGTCGGAATGAGCAGTTCTTC. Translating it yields CASSFLRTSGGRNEQFF.

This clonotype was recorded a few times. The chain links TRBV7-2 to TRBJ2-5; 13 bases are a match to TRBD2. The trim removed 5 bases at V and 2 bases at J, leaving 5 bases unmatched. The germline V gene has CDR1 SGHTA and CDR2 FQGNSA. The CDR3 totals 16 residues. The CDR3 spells CASSVELAGGQETQYF. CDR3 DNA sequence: TGTGCCAGCAGCGTCGAACTAGCGGGGGGGCAAGAGACCCAGTACTTC.